The next 15 T cell receptor beta chains were all read from a single sample in a study of blood T cell repertoires in COVID-19. Here immunoSEQ multiplex PCR was the method, and the copy in TCRdb shows in-frame clones only, minus some. The table shows 95,000 to 150,000 clones, with over 75% occurring only once. Sequencing input: peripheral blood. Receptor source: a man in his 60s with acute or convalescent COVID-19.

V is TRBV5-4 and J is TRBJ1-2, with 9 bases matching TRBD1. The junction had 1 base not matched to a gene; V was cut back by 2 bases and J by 2 bases. CDR1 and CDR2 (germline): SGHNT, YYREEE (reference sequence). This CDR3 contains 14 residues. This CDR3 is CASSLQGANYGYTF. CDR3 nucleotide sequence: TGTGCCAGCAGCTTACAGGGGGCGAACTATGGCTACACCTTC.

This clone was observed a single time. The chain recombines TRBV7-2 with TRBJ1-6; D not certain. The V and J ends lost 5 bases and 4 bases respectively, with 15 bases between them. The CDR3 runs to 16 residues. The germline gives CDR1 SGHTA, CDR2 FQGNSA. The CDR3 sequence: CASSPRRGQYNSPLHF. In nucleotides, the CDR3 is TGTGCCAGCAGCCCACGTCGTGGGCAGTATAATTCACCCCTCCACTTT.

The DNA for the CDR3 is TGTGCCAGTAGTTGGGACAGGAGCTCTGGAAACACCATATATTTT. It is translated as CASSWDRSSGNTIYF. The rearrangement uses TRBV19 and TRBJ1-3; TRBD1 aligns across 8 bases. Germline loops: CDR1 LNHDA, CDR2 SQIVND (reference sequence). CDR3 size: 15 residues. J gave up 0 bases and V 5 bases, and 3 bases lay outside the gene matches.

With regard to this clone: Because the CDR3 is missing its conserved closing phenylalanine or tryptophan, this is likely a read error. No DNA is shown, since the ends of the CDR3 on it are uncertain; the CDR3 is the one TCRdb lists. The chain joins TRBV28 to TRBJ2-4; the table's D call, TRBD1, has no DNA check behind it. Germline V gives CDR1 MDHEN, CDR2 SYDVKM. The CDR3 has 12 amino acids, counting both end residues. CDR3: CASSCGRDRGLE.

The chain couples TRBV10-2 to TRBJ2-7; 7 bases are shared with TRBD2. Germline V gives CDR1 WSHSY, CDR2 SAAADI. V gave up 4 bases and J gave up 2 bases; unmatched junction bases: 5. This CDR3 comprises 14 residues. Here the CDR3 reads CASSAGLVAYEQYF. The CDR3 nucleotides read TGCGCCAGCAGTGCTGGACTAGTTGCCTACGAGCAGTACTTC.

V is TRBV7-2 and J is TRBJ1-2, with 9 bases lining up with TRBD1. In germline, CDR1 is SGHTA, CDR2 FQGNSA. The CDR3 covers 15 residues. V gave up 5 bases and J gave up 7 bases; unmatched junction bases: 11. In nucleotides, the CDR3 is TGTGCCAGCAGCCAGAGTGCACAGGGGGCTACTGGCTACACCTTC. Translation gives CASSQSAQGATGYTF. Together with reference TRBV7-2 and TRBJ1-2, the CDR3 gives the full variable domain: GAGVSQSPSNKVTEKGKDVELRCDPISGHTALYWYRQSLGQGLEFLIYFQGNSAPDKSGLPSDRFSAERTGGSVSTLTIQRTQQEDSAVYLCASSQSAQGATGYTFGSGTRLTVV.

This rearrangement joins TRBV28 to TRBJ2-7; TRBD1 aligns across 8 bases. CDR3 size: 13 residues. V shed 5 bases and J 11 bases; nucleotides not matched to a gene: 11. Germline loops: CDR1 MDHEN, CDR2 SYDVKM. CDR3 coding DNA: TGTGCCAGCAGTCCACCTGCCGCGACAGGGGAGTACTTC. Protein product: CASSPPAATGEYF.

This chain links TRBV5-8 with TRBJ1-5, with a weak D call TRBD1 (6 bases). CDR1 is SGHTS, CDR2 YDEGEE, per germline. Trimming removed 0 bases from V and 8 bases from J, with 15 bases in between. The CDR3 contains 15 residues. CDR3 in amino acids: CASSLGRGQEEPQHF. The CDR3 DNA sequence: TGTGCCAGCAGCTTGGGCAGGGGCCAAGAGGAGCCCCAGCATTTT. The whole variable domain, filled in from reference TRBV5-8 and TRBJ1-5, reads EAGVTQSPTHLIKTRGQQATLRCSPISGHTSVYWYQQALGLGLQFLLWYDEGEERNRGNFPPRFSGRQFPNYSSELNVNALELEDSALYLCASSLGRGQEEPQHFGDGTRLSIL.

The chain recombines TRBV10-3 with TRBJ2-6; D perhaps matches TRBD1 (5 bases). V gave up 4 bases and J gave up 1 base, with 20 bases separating them. Germline CDR1 is ENHRY and CDR2 is SYGVKD. The CDR3 spans 19 residues. The CDR3 sequence is CAISGPSRQGGSGANVLTF. As DNA, the CDR3 is TGTGCCATCAGTGGCCCCTCTCGGCAGGGTGGTTCTGGGGCCAACGTCCTGACTTTC.

The chain uses TRBV6-5 and TRBJ2-7, with 10 positions matching TRBD1. After removal of 6 bases from V and 6 bases from J, the junction contained 11 bases not matched to a gene. This CDR3 is built from 15 residues. Germline values: CDR1 MNHEY, CDR2 SVGAGI. CDR3 protein: CASSEAGTGEREQYF. The CDR3 coding sequence is TGTGCCAGCAGCGAGGCCGGGACAGGGGAGCGCGAGCAGTACTTC.

The rearrangement uses TRBV21-1 and TRBJ1-4; the table's D call of TRBD1 was not tested on the DNA. TRBV21-1 is tagged as a pseudogene. The CDR3 sequence is 15 residues long. The CDR3 sequence is CASRTRTALNEKLFF. The DNA of the CDR3 is TGTGCCAGCAGAACCCGGACAGCCCTTAATGAAAAACTGTTTTTT.

V usage is TRBV3-1 (or the pseudogene TRBV3-2) and J usage is TRBJ2-7, with TRBD2 identical over 10 bases. With 4 bases clipped from V and 3 bases from J, the junction kept 15 bases outside the gene matches. The CDR3 has 18 amino acids. Germline V lookup: CDR1 LGHDT, CDR2 YNNKEL (reference sequence). The CDR3 region has the DNA TGTGCCAGCAGCCCCGGGCGAGCGGGAGGGACCCTAAACTACGAGCAGTACTTC. Protein sequence: CASSPGRAGGTLNYEQYF.

The J gene is TRBJ1-2, the V gene TRBV11-2; D unclear. There are 13 residues in the CDR3. V lost 4 bases to trimming and J lost 9 bases, with 15 bases between them. CDR1 is SGHAT, CDR2 FQNNGV, per germline. This CDR3 is CASSSRLTVSYTF. The CDR3 region has the DNA TGTGCCAGCAGCTCGCGACTGACTGTTAGCTACACCTTC.

The chain carries TRBV7-2 and TRBJ2-1; 7 bases are a match to TRBD2. In germline, CDR1 is SGHTA, CDR2 FQGNSA. This CDR3 is 15 amino acids long. J lost 5 bases, V lost 3 bases, and 7 bases had no gene match. Here the CDR3 DNA reads TGTGCCAGCAGCTTGAGAGCAGGGACTAACAATGAGCAGTTCTTC. It yields the protein CASSLRAGTNNEQFF. The full variable domain, in which reference TRBV7-2 and TRBJ2-1 provide the parts outside the CDR3, is GAGVSQSPSNKVTEKGKDVELRCDPISGHTALYWYRQSLGQGLEFLIYFQGNSAPDKSGLPSDRFSAERTGGSVSTLTIQRTQQEDSAVYLCASSLRAGTNNEQFFGPGTRLTVL.

This chain connects TRBV29-1 to TRBJ2-5, with 9 bases matching TRBD2. The J segment lost 3 bases and the V segment lost 6 bases, leaving 5 bases of the junction unmatched. This CDR3 comprises 13 residues. Germline CDR1 SQVTM, CDR2 ANQGSEA. The CDR3 region is CSVSASGKETQYF. The CDR3 region has the DNA TGCAGCGTGTCGGCTAGCGGGAAAGAGACCCAGTACTTC.